This TCR beta chain was identified in a study of Graves' ophthalmopathy and Graves' hyperthyroidism. RNA transcripts were the source from which TCR beta CDR3 regions were amplified. The workflow started with a first-round RT-PCR run with HTBI primers and then moved on to a second-round multiplex PCR. TCRdb reprocessed the multiplex PCR reads with MiXCR, giving one entry per CDR3 protein. The sample consists of a few hundred thousand distinct CDR3 sequences, approximately 18% of them appearing once. Germline trimming cut 5 bases from V and 5 bases from J; bases unmatched to any gene: 11. Germline CDR1 MDHEN, CDR2 SYDVKM. The length of the CDR3 is 15 residues. This clonotype was counted at least ten times. Its specificity is not known. The study, taken as a whole, reports: Both a roughly 68% sensitivity and a 72.22% specificity characterized the model's predictions of ophthalmopathy progression. With around 88% sensitivity and less than 83% specificity, a 13-signature model separated ophthalmopathy from stable hyperthyroidism.

Enrollment excluded any patients with other autoimmune diseases, uncontrolled infections, pregnancy or lactation. The receptor's source is an adult woman with stable Graves' hyperthyroidism. The sample comprised peripheral blood. This chain joins TRBV28 and TRBJ2-5, with 7 bases aligning to TRBD1. The CDR3 DNA reads as TGTGCCAGCAGTCCCACAGGGGACGGGTATGAGACCCAGTACTTC. It yields the protein CASSPTGDGYETQYF.